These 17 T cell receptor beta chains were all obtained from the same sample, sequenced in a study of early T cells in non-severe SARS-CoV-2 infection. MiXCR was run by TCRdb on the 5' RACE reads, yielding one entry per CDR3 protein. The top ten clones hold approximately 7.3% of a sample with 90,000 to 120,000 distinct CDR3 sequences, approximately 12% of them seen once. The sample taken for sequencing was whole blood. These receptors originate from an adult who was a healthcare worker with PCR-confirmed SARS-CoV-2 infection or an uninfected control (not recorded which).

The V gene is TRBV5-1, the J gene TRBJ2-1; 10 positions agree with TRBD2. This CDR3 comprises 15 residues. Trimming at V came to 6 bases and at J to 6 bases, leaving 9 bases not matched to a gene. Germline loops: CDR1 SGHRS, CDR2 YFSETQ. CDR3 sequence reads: CASTLGTSAANEQFF. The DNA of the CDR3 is TGCGCCAGCACCCTGGGGACTAGCGCCGCCAATGAGCAGTTCTTC. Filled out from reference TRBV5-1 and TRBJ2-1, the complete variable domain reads KAGVTQTPRYLIKTRGQQVTLSCSPISGHRSVSWYQQTPGQGLQFLFEYFSETQRNKGNFPGRFSGRQFSNSRSEMNVSTLELGDSALYLCASTLGTSAANEQFFGPGTRLTVL.

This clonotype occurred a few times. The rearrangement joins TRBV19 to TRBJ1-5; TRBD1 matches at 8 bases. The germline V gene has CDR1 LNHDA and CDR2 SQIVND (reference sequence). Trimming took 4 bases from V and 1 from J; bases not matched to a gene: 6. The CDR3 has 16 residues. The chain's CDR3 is CASSSDRGGSNQPQHF. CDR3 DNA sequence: TGTGCCAGTAGTAGTGACAGGGGTGGAAGCAATCAGCCCCAGCATTTT.

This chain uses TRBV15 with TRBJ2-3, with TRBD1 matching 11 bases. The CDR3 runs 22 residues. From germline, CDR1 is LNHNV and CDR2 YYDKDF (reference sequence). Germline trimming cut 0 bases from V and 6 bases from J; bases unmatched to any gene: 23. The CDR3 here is CATSRDGWTPIGWTGGLDTQYF. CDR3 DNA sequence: TGTGCCACCAGCAGAGATGGTTGGACCCCAATTGGCTGGACAGGGGGCTTGGATACGCAGTATTTT.

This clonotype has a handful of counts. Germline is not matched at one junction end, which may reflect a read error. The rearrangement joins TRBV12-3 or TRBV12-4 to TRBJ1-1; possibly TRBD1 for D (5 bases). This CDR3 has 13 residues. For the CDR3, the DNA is TGTGCCAGCACTTTAGGGGCGGCGGGTGAAGCTTTCTTT. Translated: CASTLGAAGEAFF.

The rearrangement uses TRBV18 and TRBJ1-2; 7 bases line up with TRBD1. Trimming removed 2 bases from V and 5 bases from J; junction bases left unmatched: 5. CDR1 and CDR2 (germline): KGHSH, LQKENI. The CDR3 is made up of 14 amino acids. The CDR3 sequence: CASSPGTDLYGYTF. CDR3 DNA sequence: TGTGCCAGCTCACCAGGGACAGACCTATATGGCTACACCTTC.

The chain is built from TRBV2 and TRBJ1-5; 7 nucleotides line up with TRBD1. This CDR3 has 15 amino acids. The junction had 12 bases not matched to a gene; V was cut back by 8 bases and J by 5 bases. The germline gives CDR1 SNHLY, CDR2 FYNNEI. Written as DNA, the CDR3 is TGTGCCAGCGAGGCCCAGGGGGGATTGGATCAGCCCCAGCATTTT. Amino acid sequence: CASEAQGGLDQPQHF.

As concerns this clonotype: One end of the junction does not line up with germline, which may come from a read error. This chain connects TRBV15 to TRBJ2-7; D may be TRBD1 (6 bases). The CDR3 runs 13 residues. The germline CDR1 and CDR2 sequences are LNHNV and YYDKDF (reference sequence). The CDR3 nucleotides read TGTGCCACCGGCAGAGATTCAGGGGACGAGCAGTACTTC. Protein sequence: CATGRDSGDEQYF.

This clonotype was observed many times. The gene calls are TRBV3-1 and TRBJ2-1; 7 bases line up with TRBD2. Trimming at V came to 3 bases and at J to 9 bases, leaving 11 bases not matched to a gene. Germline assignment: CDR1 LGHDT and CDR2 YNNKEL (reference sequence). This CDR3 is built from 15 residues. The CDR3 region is CASSQGGRNFGEQFF. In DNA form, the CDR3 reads TGTGCCAGCAGCCAGGGCGGGAGAAACTTTGGTGAGCAGTTCTTC.

The CDR3 protein is CASSEAVLAGVADTQYF. CDR3 nucleotides: TGTGCCAGCAGTGAAGCAGTACTAGCGGGAGTTGCAGATACGCAGTATTTT. The V and J genes are TRBV2 and TRBJ2-3; 11 bases line up with TRBD2. Looked up from germline, CDR1 is SNHLY and CDR2 is FYNNEI. The V gene end was trimmed by 0 bases and the J gene end by 4 bases; junction bases not matched to a gene: 6. The CDR3 contains 17 residues.

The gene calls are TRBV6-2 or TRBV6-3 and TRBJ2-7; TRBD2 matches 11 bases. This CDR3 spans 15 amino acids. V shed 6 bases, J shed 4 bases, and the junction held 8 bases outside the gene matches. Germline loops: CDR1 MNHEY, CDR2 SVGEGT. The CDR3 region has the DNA TGTGCCAGCAGAGACCGGACTAGCGGGCAATACGAGCAGTACTTC. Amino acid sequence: CASRDRTSGQYEQYF.

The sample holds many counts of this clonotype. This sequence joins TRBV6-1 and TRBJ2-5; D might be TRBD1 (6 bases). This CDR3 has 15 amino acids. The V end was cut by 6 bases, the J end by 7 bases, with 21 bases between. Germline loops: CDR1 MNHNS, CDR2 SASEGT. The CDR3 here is CASRRDGQGLGTQYF. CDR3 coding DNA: TGTGCCAGCAGACGAGACGGGCAGGGGTTGGGGACCCAGTACTTC.

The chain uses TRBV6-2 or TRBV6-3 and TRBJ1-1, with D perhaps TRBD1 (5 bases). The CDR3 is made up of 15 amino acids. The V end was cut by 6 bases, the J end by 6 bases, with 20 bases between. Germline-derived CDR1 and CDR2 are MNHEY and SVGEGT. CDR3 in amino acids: CASRHLTGYSPEAFF. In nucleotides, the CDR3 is TGTGCCAGCAGACACCTAACAGGCTACAGCCCTGAAGCTTTCTTT.

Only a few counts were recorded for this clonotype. As DNA, the CDR3 is TGTGCCAGCTCACCGGACGGGAACCGGGCCTATGGCTACACCTTC. As protein: CASSPDGNRAYGYTF. The chain is built from TRBV18 and TRBJ1-2; D is unclear. Germline assignment: CDR1 KGHSH and CDR2 LQKENI. The CDR3 runs to 15 residues. V was pared by 3 bases and J by 4 bases, with 15 bases between.

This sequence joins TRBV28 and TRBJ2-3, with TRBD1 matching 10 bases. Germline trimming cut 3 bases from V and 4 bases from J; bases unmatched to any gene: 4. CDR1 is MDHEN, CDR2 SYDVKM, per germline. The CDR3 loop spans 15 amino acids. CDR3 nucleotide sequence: TGTGCCAGCAGTTTTCAGACAGGGGGCCCAGATACGCAGTATTTT. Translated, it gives CASSFQTGGPDTQYF. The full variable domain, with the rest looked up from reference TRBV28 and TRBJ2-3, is DVKVTQSSRYLVKRTGEKVFLECVQDMDHENMFWYRQDPGLGLRLIYFSYDVKMKEKGDIPEGYSVSREKKERFSLILESASTNQTSMYLCASSFQTGGPDTQYFGPGTRLTVL.

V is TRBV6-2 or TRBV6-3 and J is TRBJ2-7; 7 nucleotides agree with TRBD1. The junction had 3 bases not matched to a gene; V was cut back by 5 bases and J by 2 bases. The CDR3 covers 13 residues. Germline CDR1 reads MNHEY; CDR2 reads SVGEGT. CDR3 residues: CASSPTGPYEQYF. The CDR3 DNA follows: TGTGCCAGCAGTCCGACAGGGCCCTACGAGCAGTACTTC.

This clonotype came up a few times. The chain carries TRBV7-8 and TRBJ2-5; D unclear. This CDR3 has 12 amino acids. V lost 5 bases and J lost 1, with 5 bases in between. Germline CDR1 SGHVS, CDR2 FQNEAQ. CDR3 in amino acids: CASSQFQETQYF. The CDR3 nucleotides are TGTGCCAGCAGCCAATTCCAAGAGACCCAGTACTTC.

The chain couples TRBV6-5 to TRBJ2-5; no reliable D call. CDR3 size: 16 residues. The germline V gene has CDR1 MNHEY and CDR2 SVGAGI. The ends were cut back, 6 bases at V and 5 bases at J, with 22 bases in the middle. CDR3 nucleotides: TGTGCCAGCAGCCGCGTGGGAACGGAAGCCGGGGAGACCCAGTACTTC. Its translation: CASSRVGTEAGETQYF.